This passage covers 10 T cell receptor beta chains from one sample sequenced in a study of cytomegalovirus exposure and HLA in healthy donors. The PCR was carried out with 60 Vbeta primers and 13 Jbeta primers. The method was immunoSEQ multiplex PCR; TCRdb's version includes in-frame clones alone and lacks a portion of them. The data contain over 100,000 clones, around nine tenths of them singletons. Sequenced sample: PBMCs. Receptors originate from a woman aged 25 to 39 in good health and CMV-seronegative.

This clone was counted between two and nine times. The V call is TRBV7-8, the J call TRBJ1-6; 9 bases align to TRBD1. Germline assignment: CDR1 SGHVS and CDR2 FQNEAQ. V trimming: 5 bases; J trimming: 8 bases; junction bases outside the gene matches: 7. The CDR3 loop spans 15 amino acids. CDR3 DNA: TGTGCCAGCAGCCCCAGGACAGGGGTGGATTCACCCCTCCACTTT. This codes for CASSPRTGVDSPLHF. Full variable domain (outside the CDR3, taken from reference TRBV7-8 and TRBJ1-6): GAGVSQSPRYKVAKRGQDVALRCDPISGHVSLFWYQQALGQGPEFLTYFQNEAQLDKSGLPSDRFFAERPEGSVSTLKIQRTQQEDSAVYLCASSPRTGVDSPLHFGNGTRLTVT.

V gene TRBV30 combines with J gene TRBJ1-2; TRBD1 is a possible D gene (5 bases). The CDR3 extends over 14 amino acids. Trimming took 5 bases from V and 5 from J, leaving 18 bases between them. Germline V lookup: CDR1 GTSNPN, CDR2 SVGIG (reference sequence). CDR3 in amino acids: CAWDTGMKRYGYTF. The CDR3 DNA follows: TGTGCCTGGGATACAGGAATGAAAAGGTATGGCTACACCTTC.

The chain employs TRBV7-8 and TRBJ2-7; a possible D gene is TRBD2 (5 bases). The V end was cut by 5 bases, the J end by 7 bases, with 18 bases between. Germline CDR1 is SGHVS and CDR2 is FQNEAQ. This CDR3 is built from 14 residues. The CDR3 loop reads CASSLTSGSGEQYF. The CDR3 DNA follows: TGTGCCAGCAGCCTTACCTCGGGGTCGGGGGAGCAGTACTTC.

As DNA, the CDR3 is TGTGCCAGCAGCTTGAAGTTATCGCTAAGCGTTGATACGCAGTATTTT. This codes for CASSLKLSLSVDTQYF. V is TRBV5-6 and J is TRBJ2-3; D call uncertain. This CDR3 has 16 amino acids. The germline V and J ends were trimmed by 1 base and 6 bases, with 18 bases remaining between them. Germline V CDR1 and CDR2: SGHDT, YYEEEE.

V is TRBV5-1 and J is TRBJ2-5, with D perhaps TRBD2 (5 bases). The CDR3 totals 16 residues. V was shortened by 0 bases and J by 6 bases, with 18 bases between the two germline ends. CDR1 SGHRS and CDR2 YFSETQ come from the germline V gene. CDR3: CASSLELMGGYKTQYF. Written as DNA, the CDR3 is TGCGCCAGCAGCTTGGAGCTTATGGGCGGGTATAAGACCCAGTACTTC.

The V call is TRBV4-1, the J call TRBJ2-1; D is perhaps TRBD2 (5 bases). CDR1 is MGHRA and CDR2 is YSYEKL in the germline V gene. The CDR3 extends over 16 amino acids. V was shortened by 0 bases and J by 0 bases, with 9 bases between the two germline ends. CDR3 nucleotide sequence: TGCGCCAGCAGCCAAGATACTAGACCCTCCTACAATGAGCAGTTCTTC. This translates into CASSQDTRPSYNEQFF.

The rearrangement joins TRBV7-2 to TRBJ2-7; 9 bases are shared with TRBD2. The CDR3 is 18 residues long. Germline V gene lookup returns CDR1 SGHTA and CDR2 FQGNSA. V lost 5 bases, J lost 0 bases, and 14 bases stayed unmatched. The CDR3 bases are TGTGCCAGCAGCCCAGGACCCTCGACTAGCGGCCACTCCTACGAGCAGTACTTC. This translates into CASSPGPSTSGHSYEQYF. Filled out from reference TRBV7-2 and TRBJ2-7, the complete variable domain reads GAGVSQSPSNKVTEKGKDVELRCDPISGHTALYWYRQSLGQGLEFLIYFQGNSAPDKSGLPSDRFSAERTGGSVSTLTIQRTQQEDSAVYLCASSPGPSTSGHSYEQYFGPGTRLTVT.

This chain uses TRBV13 with TRBJ2-5, with 10 bases identical to TRBD1. The DNA end is more similar to TRBJ2-7, so the J call may be wrong. The CDR3 totals 14 residues. The V gene's germline CDR1 is PRHDT and CDR2 FYEKMQ (reference sequence). The CDR3: CASSTTGGAYEQYF. The DNA of the CDR3 is TGTGCCAGCAGCACGACAGGGGGCGCCTACGAGCAGTACTTC.

This chain connects TRBV7-9 to TRBJ2-5; D is perhaps TRBD1 (5 bases). V lost 1 base and J lost 1, with 13 bases in between. The CDR3 covers 16 residues. The V gene's germline CDR1 is SEHNR and CDR2 FQNEAQ (reference sequence). The CDR3 is CASSLDAGMGQETQYF. CDR3 nucleotides: TGTGCCAGCAGCTTAGACGCAGGGATGGGCCAAGAGACCCAGTACTTC.

V and J are TRBV13 and TRBJ2-7; TRBD2 matches 12 bases. Trimming removed 5 bases from V and 6 bases from J; junction bases left unmatched: 20. The CDR3 extends over 19 amino acids. Per the germline V gene, CDR1 is PRHDT and CDR2 is FYEKMQ (reference sequence). The CDR3 protein is CASSQRDRGRLAGVFEQYF. The CDR3 region has the DNA TGTGCCAGCAGCCAGAGAGACAGGGGACGACTAGCGGGAGTCTTCGAGCAGTACTTC.